Below, one TCR beta chain is given with its context. CDR3 size: 15 residues. Germline CDR1 is SGHDT and CDR2 is YYEEEE. V gave up 4 bases and J gave up 5 bases, with 18 bases separating them. Sequenced by immunoSEQ multiplex PCR; TCRdb stores in-frame clones only, minus some. The sample lists 35,000 to 50,000 clones; approximately 93% were seen once. These data originate in a study of blood T cell repertoires in COVID-19. Study information: PBMCs, B-cell-depleted T cells, or T cells provided the cDNA or gDNA that made up the material.

This rearrangement joins TRBV5-6 to TRBJ2-5, with TRBD1 as a possible D gene (8 bases). The sequencing input was peripheral blood. The receptor's source is a middle-aged man with active COVID-19. The CDR3 sequence: CASSIQGGARETQYF. The CDR3 bases are TGTGCCAGCAGCATACAGGGGGGGGCCCGGGAGACCCAGTACTTC.